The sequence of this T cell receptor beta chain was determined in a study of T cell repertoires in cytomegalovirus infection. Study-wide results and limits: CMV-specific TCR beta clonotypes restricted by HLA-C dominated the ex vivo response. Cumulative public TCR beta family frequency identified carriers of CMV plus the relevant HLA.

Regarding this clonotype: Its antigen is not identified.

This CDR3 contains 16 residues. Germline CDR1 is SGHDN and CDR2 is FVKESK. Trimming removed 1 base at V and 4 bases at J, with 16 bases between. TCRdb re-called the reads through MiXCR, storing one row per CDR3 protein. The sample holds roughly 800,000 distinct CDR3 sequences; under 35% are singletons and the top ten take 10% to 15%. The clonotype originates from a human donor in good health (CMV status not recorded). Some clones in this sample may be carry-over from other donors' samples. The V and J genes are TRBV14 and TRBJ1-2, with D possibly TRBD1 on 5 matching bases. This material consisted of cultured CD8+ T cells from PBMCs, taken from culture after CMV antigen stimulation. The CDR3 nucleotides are TGTGCCAGCAGCCAAGTGGACATAAAGACGGGCTATGGCTACACCTTC. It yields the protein CASSQVDIKTGYGYTF.